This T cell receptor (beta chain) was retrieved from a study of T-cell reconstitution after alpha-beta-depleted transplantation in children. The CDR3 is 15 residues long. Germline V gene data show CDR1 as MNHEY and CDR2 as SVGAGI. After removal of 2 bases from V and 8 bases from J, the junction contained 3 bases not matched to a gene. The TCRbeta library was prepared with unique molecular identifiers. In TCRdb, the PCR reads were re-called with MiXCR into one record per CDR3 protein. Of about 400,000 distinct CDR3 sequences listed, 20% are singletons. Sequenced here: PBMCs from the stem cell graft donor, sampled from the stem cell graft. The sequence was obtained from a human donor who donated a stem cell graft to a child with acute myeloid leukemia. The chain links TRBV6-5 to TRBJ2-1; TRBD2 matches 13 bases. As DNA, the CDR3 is TGTGCCAGCAGTTACCCAGGACTAGCGGGAGATGAGCAGTTCTTC. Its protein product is CASSYPGLAGDEQFF.